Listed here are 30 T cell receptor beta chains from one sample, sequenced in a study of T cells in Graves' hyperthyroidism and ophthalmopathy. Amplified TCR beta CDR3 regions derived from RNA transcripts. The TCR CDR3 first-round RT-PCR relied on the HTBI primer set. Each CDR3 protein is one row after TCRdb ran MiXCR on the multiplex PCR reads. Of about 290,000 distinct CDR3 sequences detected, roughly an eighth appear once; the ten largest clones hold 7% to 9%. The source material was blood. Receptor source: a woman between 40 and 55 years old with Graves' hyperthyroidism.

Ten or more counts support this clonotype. This CDR3 is CASSGVEAFF. The CDR3 region has the DNA TGTGCCAGCAGTGGGGTTGAAGCTTTCTTT. This sequence joins TRBV2 and TRBJ1-1; no clear D. There are 10 residues in the CDR3. The germline V and J ends were trimmed by 4 bases and 7 bases, with 4 bases remaining between them. CDR1 is SNHLY, CDR2 FYNNEI, per germline.

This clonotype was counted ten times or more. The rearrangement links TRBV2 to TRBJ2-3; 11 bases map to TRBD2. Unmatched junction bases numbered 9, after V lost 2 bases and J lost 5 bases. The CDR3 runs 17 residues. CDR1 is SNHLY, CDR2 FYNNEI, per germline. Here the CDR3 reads CASSERTSGSQRDTQYF. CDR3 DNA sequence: TGTGCCAGCAGTGAACGGACTAGCGGGTCCCAGAGAGATACGCAGTATTTT.

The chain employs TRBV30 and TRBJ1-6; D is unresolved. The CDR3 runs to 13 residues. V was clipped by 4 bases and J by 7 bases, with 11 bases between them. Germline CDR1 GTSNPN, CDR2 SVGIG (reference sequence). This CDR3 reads CAWNLGANSPLHF. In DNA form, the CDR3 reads TGTGCCTGGAACCTGGGTGCGAATTCACCCCTCCACTTT. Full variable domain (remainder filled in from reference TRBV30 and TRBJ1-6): SQTIHQWPATLVQPVGSPLSLECTVEGTSNPNLYWYRQAAGRGLQLLFYSVGIGQISSEVPQNLSASRPQDRQFILSSKKLLLSDSGFYLCAWNLGANSPLHFGNGTRLTVT.

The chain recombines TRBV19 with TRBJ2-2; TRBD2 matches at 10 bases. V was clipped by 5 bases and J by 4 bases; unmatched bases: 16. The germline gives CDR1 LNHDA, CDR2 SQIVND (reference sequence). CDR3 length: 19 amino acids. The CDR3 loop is CASSVGTAGLASFTGELFF. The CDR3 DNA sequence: TGTGCCAGTAGTGTCGGGACAGCGGGACTAGCGTCTTTCACCGGGGAGCTGTTTTTT.

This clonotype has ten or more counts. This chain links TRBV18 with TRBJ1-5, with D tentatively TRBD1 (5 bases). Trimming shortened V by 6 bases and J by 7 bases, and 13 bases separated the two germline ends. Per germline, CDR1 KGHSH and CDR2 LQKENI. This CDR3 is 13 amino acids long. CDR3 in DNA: TGTGCCAGCTCTCTGGGGGAGAGGCAGCCCCAGCATTTT. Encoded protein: CASSLGERQPQHF.

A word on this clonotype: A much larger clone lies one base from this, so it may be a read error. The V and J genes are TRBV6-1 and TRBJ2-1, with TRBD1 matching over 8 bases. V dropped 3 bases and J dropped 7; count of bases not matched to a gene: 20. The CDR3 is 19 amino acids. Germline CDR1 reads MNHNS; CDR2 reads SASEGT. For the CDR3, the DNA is TGTGCCAGCAGTGACCAGGGGGCGATTCCATGGGACTCCGTGAATGAGCAGTTCTTC. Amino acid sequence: CASSDQGAIPWDSVNEQFF.

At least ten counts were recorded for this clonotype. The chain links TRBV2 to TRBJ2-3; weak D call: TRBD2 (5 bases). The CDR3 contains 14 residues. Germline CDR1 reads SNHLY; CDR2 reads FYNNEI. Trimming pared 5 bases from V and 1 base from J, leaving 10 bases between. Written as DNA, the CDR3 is TGTGCCAGCAGTAGACTACGGGGCACAGATACGCAGTATTTT. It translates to CASSRLRGTDTQYF.

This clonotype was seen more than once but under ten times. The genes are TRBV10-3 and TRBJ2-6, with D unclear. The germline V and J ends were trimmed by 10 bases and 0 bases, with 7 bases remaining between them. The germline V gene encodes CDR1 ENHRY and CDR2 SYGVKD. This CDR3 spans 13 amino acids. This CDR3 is CATFRSGANVLTF. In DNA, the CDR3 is TGTGCCACTTTCCGCTCTGGGGCCAACGTCCTGACTTTC.

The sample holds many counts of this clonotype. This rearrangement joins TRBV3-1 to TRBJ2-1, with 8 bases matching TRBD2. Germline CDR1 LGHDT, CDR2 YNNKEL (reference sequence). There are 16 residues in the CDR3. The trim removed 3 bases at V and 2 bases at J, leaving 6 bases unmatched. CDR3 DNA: TGTGCCAGCAGCCACGCCGGGACTAGGGCCTACAATGAGCAGTTCTTC. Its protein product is CASSHAGTRAYNEQFF.

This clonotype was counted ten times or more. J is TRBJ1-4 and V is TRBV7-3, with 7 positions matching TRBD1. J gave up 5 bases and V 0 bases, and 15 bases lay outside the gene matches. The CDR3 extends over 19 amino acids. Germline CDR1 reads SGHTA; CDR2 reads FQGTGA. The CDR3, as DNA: TGTGCCAGCAGCTTAACCTGGGGCCTTTCCGGGACAGCGAATGAAAAACTGTTTTTT. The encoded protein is CASSLTWGLSGTANEKLFF.

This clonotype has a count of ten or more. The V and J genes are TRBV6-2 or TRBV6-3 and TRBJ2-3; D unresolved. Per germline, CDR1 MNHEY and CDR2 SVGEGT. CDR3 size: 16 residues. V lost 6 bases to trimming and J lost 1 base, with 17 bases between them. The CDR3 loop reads CASSRSQTLGTDTQYF. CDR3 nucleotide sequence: TGTGCCAGCAGCCGAAGCCAGACCCTGGGCACAGATACGCAGTATTTT.

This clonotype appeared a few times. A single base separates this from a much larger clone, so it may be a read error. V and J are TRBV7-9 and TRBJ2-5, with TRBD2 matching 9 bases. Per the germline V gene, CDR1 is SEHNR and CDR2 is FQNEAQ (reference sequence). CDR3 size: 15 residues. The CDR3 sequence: CASSLRAGGRETQHF. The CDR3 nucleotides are TGTGCCAGCAGCCTTCGAGCGGGAGGTCGGGAGACCCAGCACTTC.

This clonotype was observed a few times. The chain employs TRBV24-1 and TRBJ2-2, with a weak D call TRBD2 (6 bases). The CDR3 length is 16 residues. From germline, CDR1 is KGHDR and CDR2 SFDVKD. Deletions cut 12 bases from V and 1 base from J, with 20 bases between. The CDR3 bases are TGTGCCCCCCGGACGGGAGTTGACTTGAACACCGGGGAGCTGTTTTTT. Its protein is CAPRTGVDLNTGELFF.

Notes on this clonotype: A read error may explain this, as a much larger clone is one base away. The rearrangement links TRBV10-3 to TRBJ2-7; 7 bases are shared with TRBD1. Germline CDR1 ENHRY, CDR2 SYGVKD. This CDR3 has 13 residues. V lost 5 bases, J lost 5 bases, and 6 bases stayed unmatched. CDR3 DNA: TGTGCCATCAGTAAGTTACAGGGGAACGAGCAGTACTTC. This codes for CAISKLQGNEQYF.

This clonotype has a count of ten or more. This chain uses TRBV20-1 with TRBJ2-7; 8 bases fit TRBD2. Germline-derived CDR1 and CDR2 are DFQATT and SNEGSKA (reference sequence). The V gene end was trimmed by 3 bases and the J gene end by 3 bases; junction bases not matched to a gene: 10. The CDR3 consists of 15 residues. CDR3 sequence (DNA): TGCAGTGCTAGCTCGGGCGGGAGGTCCCTCTACGAGCAGTACTTC. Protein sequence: CSASSGGRSLYEQYF.

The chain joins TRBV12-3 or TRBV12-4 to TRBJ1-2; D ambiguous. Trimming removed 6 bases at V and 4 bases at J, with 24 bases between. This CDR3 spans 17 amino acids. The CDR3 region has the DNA TGTGCCAGCAGCGATACAAGATCGCTGCCGAACTTCTATGGCTACACCTTC. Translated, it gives CASSDTRSLPNFYGYTF.

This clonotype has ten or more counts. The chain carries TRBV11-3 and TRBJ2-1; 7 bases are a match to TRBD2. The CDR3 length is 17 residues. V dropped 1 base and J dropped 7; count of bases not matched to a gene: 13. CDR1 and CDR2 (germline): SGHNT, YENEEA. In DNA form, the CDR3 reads TGTGCCAGCAGCTTAGGTTGGCGGGAGATTTTGAAGAATGAGCAGTTCTTC. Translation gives CASSLGWREILKNEQFF. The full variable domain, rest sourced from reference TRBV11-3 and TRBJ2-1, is EAGVVQSPRYKIIEKKQPVAFWCNPISGHNTLYWYLQNLGQGPELLIRYENEEAVDDSQLPKDRFSAERLKGVDSTLKIQPAELGDSAVYLCASSLGWREILKNEQFFGPGTRLTVL.

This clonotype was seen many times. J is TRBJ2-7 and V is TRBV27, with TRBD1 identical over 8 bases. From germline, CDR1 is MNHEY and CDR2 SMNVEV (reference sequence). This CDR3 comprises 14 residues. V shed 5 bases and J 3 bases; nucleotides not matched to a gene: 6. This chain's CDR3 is CASSVSRGLYEQYF. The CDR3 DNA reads TGTGCCAGCAGTGTTAGCAGGGGGCTCTACGAGCAGTACTTC.

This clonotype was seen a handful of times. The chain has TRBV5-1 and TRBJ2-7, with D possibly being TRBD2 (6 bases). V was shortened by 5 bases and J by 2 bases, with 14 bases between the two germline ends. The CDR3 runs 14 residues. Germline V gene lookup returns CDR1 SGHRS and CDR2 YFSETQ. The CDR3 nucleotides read TGCGCCAGCAGAGCCGGGACTTCTACCTACGAGCAGTACTTC. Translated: CASRAGTSTYEQYF.

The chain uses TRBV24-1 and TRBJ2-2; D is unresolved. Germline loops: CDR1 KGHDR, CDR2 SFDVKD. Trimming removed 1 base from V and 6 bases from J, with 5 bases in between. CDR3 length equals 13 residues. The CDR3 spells CATSDFLAGELFF. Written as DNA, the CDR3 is TGTGCCACCAGTGATTTCTTGGCCGGGGAGCTGTTTTTT.

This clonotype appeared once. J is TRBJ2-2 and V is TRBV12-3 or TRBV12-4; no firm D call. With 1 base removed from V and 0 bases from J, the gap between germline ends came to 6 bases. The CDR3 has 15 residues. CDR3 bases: TGTGCCAGCAGTTTAGAGCAGGCGAACACCGGGGAGCTGTTTTTT. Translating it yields CASSLEQANTGELFF.

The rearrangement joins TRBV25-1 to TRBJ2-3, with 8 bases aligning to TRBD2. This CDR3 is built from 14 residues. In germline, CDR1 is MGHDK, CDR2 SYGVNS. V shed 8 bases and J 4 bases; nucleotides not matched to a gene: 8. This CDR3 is CASLESGLADTQYF. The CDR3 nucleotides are TGTGCCAGCCTTGAATCGGGACTAGCAGATACGCAGTATTTT.

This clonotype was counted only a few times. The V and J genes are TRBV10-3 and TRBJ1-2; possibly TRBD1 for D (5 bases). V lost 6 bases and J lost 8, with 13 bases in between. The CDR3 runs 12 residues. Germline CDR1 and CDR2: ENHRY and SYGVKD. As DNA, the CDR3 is TGTGCCATCAGAGGGACGGCCGTGGGCTACACCTTC. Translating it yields CAIRGTAVGYTF.

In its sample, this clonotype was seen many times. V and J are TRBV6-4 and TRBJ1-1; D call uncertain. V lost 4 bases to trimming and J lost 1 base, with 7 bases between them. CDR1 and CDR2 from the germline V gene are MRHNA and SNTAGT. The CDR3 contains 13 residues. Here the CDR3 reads CASSVNPNTEAFF. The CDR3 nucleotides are TGTGCCAGCAGTGTCAACCCGAACACTGAAGCTTTCTTT.

The CDR3 loop is CASSLGGRALFNEQFF. As DNA, the CDR3 is TGTGCCAGCAGCTTAGGTGGGAGGGCCCTCTTCAATGAGCAGTTCTTC. The chain employs TRBV7-9 and TRBJ2-1, with 7 bases aligning to TRBD2. Germline CDR1 reads SEHNR; CDR2 reads FQNEAQ (reference sequence). Trimming took 1 base from V and 6 from J; bases not matched to a gene: 9. CDR3 length: 16 residues.

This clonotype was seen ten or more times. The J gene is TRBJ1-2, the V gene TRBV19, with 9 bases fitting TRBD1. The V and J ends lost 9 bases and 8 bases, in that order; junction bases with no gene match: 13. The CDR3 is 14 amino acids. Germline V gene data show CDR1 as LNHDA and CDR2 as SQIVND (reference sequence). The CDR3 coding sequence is TGTGCCAGCCGGGACCGGGACAGGGCCGGAGGCTACACCTTC. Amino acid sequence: CASRDRDRAGGYTF.

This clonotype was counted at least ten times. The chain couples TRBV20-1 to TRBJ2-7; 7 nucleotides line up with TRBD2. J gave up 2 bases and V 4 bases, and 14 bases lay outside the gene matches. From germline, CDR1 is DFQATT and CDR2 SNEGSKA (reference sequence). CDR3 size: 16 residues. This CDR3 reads CSATPLPASGTYEQYF. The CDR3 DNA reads TGCAGTGCTACTCCGTTACCGGCTAGCGGAACCTACGAGCAGTACTTC.

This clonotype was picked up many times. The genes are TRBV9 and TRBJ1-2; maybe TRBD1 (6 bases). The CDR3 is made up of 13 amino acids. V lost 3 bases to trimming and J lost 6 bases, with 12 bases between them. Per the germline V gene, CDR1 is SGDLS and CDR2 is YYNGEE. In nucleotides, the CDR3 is TGTGCCAGCAGCGACTCGACAGGACATGGCTACACCTTC. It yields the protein CASSDSTGHGYTF.

The CDR3 DNA reads as TGTGCCATCAGTCTGACTAGCGGGATTGGGGAGACCCAGTACTTC. Translated, it gives CAISLTSGIGETQYF. This sequence joins TRBV10-3 and TRBJ2-5; 11 bases agree with TRBD2. The CDR3 contains 15 residues. With V trimmed by 5 bases and J by 5 bases, 7 bases remained unmatched. Germline lookup yields CDR1 ENHRY and CDR2 SYGVKD.

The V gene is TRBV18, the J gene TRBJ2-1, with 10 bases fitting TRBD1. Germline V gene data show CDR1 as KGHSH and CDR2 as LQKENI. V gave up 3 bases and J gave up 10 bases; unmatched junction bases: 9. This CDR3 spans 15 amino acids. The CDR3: CASSPTGQGEGEQFF. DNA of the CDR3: TGTGCCAGCTCACCCACCGGACAGGGGGAAGGAGAGCAGTTCTTC. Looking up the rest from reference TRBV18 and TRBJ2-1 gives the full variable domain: NAGVMQNPRHLVRRRGQEARLRCSPMKGHSHVYWYRQLPEEGLKFMVYLQKENIIDESGMPKERFSAEFPKEGPSILRIQQVVRGDSAAYFCASSPTGQGEGEQFFGPGTRLTVL.